This T cell receptor (beta chain) originates from a study of cytomegalovirus exposure and HLA in healthy donors. Study results and caveats: Some V segments, including TRBV6-2 and TRBV6-3, were excluded as indistinguishable. As immune exposure information, only CMV serostatus was available. Listed as cytomegalovirus-associated were roughly 180 TCR beta chains. With further analysis later on, most CMV-associated TCR beta chains appeared HLA-restricted.

The PCR had 60 Vbeta and 13 Jbeta primers. Only in-frame clones appear in the TCRdb table, and some are missing; sequencing was by immunoSEQ multiplex PCR. Of around 140,000 clones in the sample, about 83% were seen once. Note on this clone: Its antigen is unidentified.

This CDR3 comprises 14 residues. The germline V gene has CDR1 SGHNT and CDR2 YYREEE (reference sequence). Trimming removed 3 bases at V and 11 bases at J, with 20 bases between. Sequencing was done on a sample of PBMCs. This chain uses TRBV5-4 with TRBJ2-5, with D maybe TRBD2 (6 bases). This clonotype originated in a woman in her twenties or thirties in good health and CMV-seronegative. The CDR3, as DNA: TGTGCCAGCAGCTGGCGAGGAGGGGCTGGGGAGCAGTACTTC. Translating gives CASSWRGGAGEQYF.